These T cell receptor beta chains were read from a single sample in a study of breast tumors, draining lymph nodes, adjacent tissues. Via MiXCR, TCRdb re-called the multiplex PCR reads, giving one row per CDR3 protein. The top ten hold around 1.1% of the sample, which has under 350,000 distinct CDR3 sequences, 30% to 35% seen once. Sequenced input: axillary lymph node tissue. The receptors come from a female donor with breast cancer. Some clones in this sample may be carry-over from other donors' samples. CDR3s include the opening cysteine and the closing phenylalanine or tryptophan. A D gene is named only where the DNA matches it firmly. Clone size is not always given. Where it is, it says once, few, many or a class for expanded clones.

abundance,v_gene,d_gene,j_gene,CDR3aa,CDR3nt
NA,TRBV2,NA,TRBJ1-1,CASEIGSLGEAFF,TGTGCCAGCGAAATCGGGTCCCTGGGTGAAGCTTTCTTT
NA,TRBV14,NA,TRBJ2-1,CASSQDLPKEIYEQFF,TGTGCCAGCAGCCAAGATCTACCTAAGGAGATATATGAGCAGTTCTTC
many,TRBV6-1,NA,TRBJ1-6,CASRPEGSYNSPLHF,TGTGCCAGCAGGCCAGAGGGTTCCTATAATTCACCCCTCCACTTT
NA,TRBV2,NA,TRBJ1-2,CASSRQDPYGYTF,TGTGCCAGCAGTAGACAGGATCCCTATGGCTACACCTTC
many,TRBV6-5,TRBD2,TRBJ2-3,CASSSFLAGGRQDTQYF,TGTGCCAGCAGTTCGTTCCTAGCGGGAGGGCGTCAAGATACGCAGTATTTT
many,TRBV7-3,NA,TRBJ2-3,CASSLGDAYGTDTQYF,TGTGCCAGCAGCTTGGGAGACGCTTATGGCACAGATACGCAGTATTTT
many,TRBV29-1,TRBD1,TRBJ1-4,CSVWDRVSRKLFF,TGCAGCGTCTGGGACAGGGTTTCTCGAAAACTGTTTTTT
many,TRBV9,NA,TRBJ1-2,CASSVGGGAGYGYTF,TGTGCCAGCAGCGTAGGTGGTGGCGCTGGCTATGGCTACACCTTC
many,TRBV4-1,TRBD2,TRBJ2-5,CASSRSLTSRRDPRTSGETQYF,TGCGCCAGCAGCCGGTCCCTCACGAGCCGACGAGACCCACGGACTAGCGGAGAGACCCAGTACTTC
many,TRBV20-1,NA,TRBJ1-4,CSAAQFWGRRDEKLFF,TGCAGTGCTGCGCAGTTTTGGGGTCGCCGGGATGAAAAACTGTTTTTT
many,TRBV6-4,NA,TRBJ2-2,CASSDGAGITGELFF,TGTGCCAGCAGTGACGGAGCAGGGATCACCGGGGAGCTGTTTTTT
many,TRBV5-4,NA,TRBJ2-5,CASSPPMGGQETQYF,TGTGCCAGCAGCCCCCCCATGGGCGGACAAGAGACCCAGTACTTC
many,TRBV6-4,NA,TRBJ2-1,CASSESGAHNEQFF,TGTGCCAGCAGTGAATCCGGGGCCCACAATGAGCAGTTCTTC
many,TRBV5-1,TRBD2,TRBJ2-1,CASSLALAGVNEQFF,TGCGCCAGCAGCTTGGCCCTAGCGGGAGTTAATGAGCAGTTCTTC
many,TRBV7-3,TRBD1,TRBJ1-3,CASSNAGGNGNTIYF,TGTGCCAGCAGCAATGCAGGGGGCAATGGAAACACCATATATTTT
NA,TRBV20-1,TRBD1,TRBJ1-2,CSAPRQGANYGYTF,TGCAGTGCTCCTCGACAGGGGGCCAACTATGGCTACACCTTC
NA,TRBV7-9,NA,TRBJ1-2,CASSLEVGYGYTF,TGTGCCAGCAGCTTAGAAGTGGGCTATGGCTACACCTTC
many,TRBV10-3,NA,TRBJ1-2,CAISETDYYGYTF,TGTGCCATCAGTGAGACAGATTACTATGGCTACACCTTC
NA,TRBV25-1,TRBD1,TRBJ1-4,CASRPTGGEKLFF,TGTGCCAGCAGACCAACAGGGGGGGAAAAACTGTTTTTT
NA,TRBV6-7,NA,TRBJ2-3,CASSQDMDKPDAQYF,TGTGCCAGCAGCCAAGATATGGACAAACCAGATGCGCAGTACTTT
many,TRBV9,TRBD1,TRBJ2-5,CASSEGTAATQETQYF,TGTGCCAGCAGCGAGGGGACAGCGGCTACCCAAGAGACCCAGTACTTC
few,TRBV20-1,NA,TRBJ1-2,CSVPGQLTATYGYTF,TGCAGTGTGCCGGGACAATTAACAGCAACATATGGCTACACCTTC
many,TRBV2,NA,TRBJ1-2,CASSVGQGVGYGYTF,TGTGCCAGCAGTGTGGGTCAGGGAGTCGGCTATGGCTACACCTTC
NA,TRBV5-5,NA,TRBJ2-2,CASSRDTPTGELFF,TGTGCCAGCAGCCGGGACACTCCCACCGGGGAGCTGTTTTTT
many,TRBV29-1,NA,TRBJ2-7,CSVLRAHLRAYEQYF,TGCAGCGTTCTACGGGCTCATCTTAGGGCCTACGAGCAGTACTTC